The sequence of this T cell receptor beta chain was determined in a study of cytomegalovirus exposure and HLA in healthy donors. The V and J ends lost 2 bases and 5 bases, in that order; junction bases with no gene match: 8. This CDR3 has 16 residues. Germline V CDR1 and CDR2: MNHEY, SVGAGI. The data were produced by immunoSEQ multiplex PCR, yet TCRdb's version contains in-frame clones alone and is incomplete. Here the sample spans 150,000 to 200,000 clones, 80% to 85% being singletons. The sequence was obtained from a woman under 30 in good health and CMV-seropositive. This chain uses TRBV6-5 with TRBJ1-2; TRBD1 matches at 10 bases. The sequencing sample was made of PBMCs. The DNA of the CDR3 is TGTGCCAGCAGTTACAGCGGACAGGGGGTGGGATATGGCTACACCTTC. It yields the protein CASSYSGQGVGYGYTF.